This T cell receptor beta chain stems from a study of CD8+CD57+ T cells in acquired aplastic anemia. Study-level information: On average, sorted CD4+ and CD8+ cells gave approximately 3 ug of DNA.

This clonotype was detected many times. The target antigen is unknown. CD8+CD57+ cell expansion had been shown by flow cytometry in patients chosen for sequencing. The cohort consisted entirely of patients having severe acquired aplastic anemia. This CDR3 contains 15 residues. V lost 1 base to trimming and J lost 0 bases, with 7 bases between them. Germline V gene data show CDR1 as SGHTA and CDR2 as FQGNSA. The template for TCR beta VDJ and CDR3 sequence profiling was genomic DNA. MiXCR, run by TCRdb on the reads, gives a single entry per CDR3 protein. In the table there are fewer than 250,000 distinct CDR3 sequences, 45% to 50% of which are singletons. Study results and limitations: A set of some 28 CD8+ CDR3 sequences was shared between patients and controls, and these sequences appeared highly expressed in patients. No significant difference in CD8+ Simpson's diversity was found between patients and controls.

The source material was sorted CD4+, CD8+, or CD8+CD57+ T cells (not recorded which) from PBMCs. This sequence originates from a human donor with aplastic anemia. This chain joins TRBV7-2 and TRBJ2-1; tentatively, D is TRBD2 (5 bases). The CDR3 bases are TGTGCCAGCAGCTTAGGGAGGCGCTCCTACAATGAGCAGTTCTTC. This gives the protein CASSLGRRSYNEQFF.